A selection of T cell receptor beta chains follows, all from one sample in a study of CD8+ T cells in alopecia areata. Profiled with immunoSEQ multiplex PCR; TCRdb holds only in-frame clones, not every one. Altogether 95,000 to 100,000 clones are present, about 58% being singletons, with the ten largest covering 15%. Sequencing used CD8+ T cells sorted from blood, obtained at week 4, from a patient treated with tofacitinib. The origin of the receptors is a human donor with alopecia areata. Both conserved end residues are part of each CDR3. D genes are given only for firm matches. Only some rows state a clone size, as once, few, many or a class for expanded clones.

len	abundance	v_gene	d_gene	j_gene	CDR3nt	CDR3aa
13	NA	TRBV29-1	NA	TRBJ1-2	TGCAGCGTCGACTTAGAAAATCAGGCGACTTGGACCTTC	CSVDLENQATWTF
16	NA	TRBV18	NA	TRBJ2-7	TGTGCCAGCTCACCTATATTCCGGGACACTGGGTACGAGCAGTACTTC	CASSPIFRDTGYEQYF
14	NA	TRBV27	NA	TRBJ1-1	TGTGCCAGCAGTTTTATCCCAGGGAACACTGAAGCTTTCTTT	CASSFIPGNTEAFF
12	few	TRBV5-1	NA	TRBJ2-3	TGCGCCAGCAGCTTGTCGGGTGATACGCAGTATTTT	CASSLSGDTQYF
17	NA	TRBV9	NA	TRBJ2-5	TGTGCCAGCAGCGCCGGCCTTGGAGGGGGGGGGCGAGAGACCCAGTACTTC	CASSAGLGGGGRETQYF
16	NA	TRBV4-1	TRBD2	TRBJ2-5	TGCGCCAGCAGCCAGGGACTAGCGGGGACCCAAGAGACCCAGTACTTC	CASSQGLAGTQETQYF
17	NA	TRBV27	TRBD2	TRBJ2-5	TGTGCCAGCAGTCCGGGACTAGCGGGAGGGCCGTGGCGGGAGCAGTACTTC	CASSPGLAGGPWREQYF
13	NA	TRBV4-1	NA	TRBJ2-5	TGCGCCAGCAGCCAACTGGGGTGGGAGACCCAGTACTTC	CASSQLGWETQYF
15	few	TRBV7-2	NA	TRBJ1-5	TGTGCCAGCAGCTTCGTGTCCGTTAGCAATCAGCCCCAGCATTTT	CASSFVSVSNQPQHF
15	NA	TRBV7-9	NA	TRBJ2-1	TGTGCCAGCAGCTTAGGTTGGAGGTCGGACAATGAGCAGTTCTTC	CASSLGWRSDNEQFF
11	NA	TRBV28	NA	TRBJ2-5	TGTGCCAGCAGTCCGGGGAAGACCCAGTACTTC	CASSPGKTQYF
15	few	TRBV6-6	NA	TRBJ2-6	TGTGCCAGCACCCTCCGAGGCTCTGGGGCCAACGTCCTGACTTTC	CASTLRGSGANVLTF
17	NA	TRBV15	TRBD1	TRBJ1-2	TGTGCCACCAGCAGAGATCCTGGACAGGGGGCCTTCTATGGCTACACCTTC	CATSRDPGQGAFYGYTF
16	few	TRBV29-1	NA	TRBJ2-5	TGCAGCGTTGAAGATCTTGAGGACCCTGGGGGAGAGACCCAGTACTTC	CSVEDLEDPGGETQYF
14	few	TRBV29-1	NA	TRBJ2-2	TGCAGCGTTGAAACCGAGAGGGACACCGGGGAGCTGTTTTTT	CSVETERDTGELFF
14	NA	TRBV5-1	TRBD2	TRBJ2-1	TGCACCAGCAGACTAGCGGGAGGGTTTGATGAGCAGTTCTTC	CTSRLAGGFDEQFF
19	NA	TRBV6-1	NA	TRBJ1-1	TGTGCCAGCAGTGAAGCCGCGCGGGACTTCAAGGTAATGAACACTGAAGCTTTCTTT	CASSEAARDFKVMNTEAFF
15	once	TRBV7-9	NA	TRBJ2-1	TGTGCCAGCAGCTTTACGGTACTAGCCTACAATGAGCAGTTCTTC	CASSFTVLAYNEQFF
15	NA	TRBV6-5	NA	TRBJ1-5	TGTGCCAGCAGTCAGACAGTCGGGGGGGGTCAGCCCCAGCATTTT	CASSQTVGGGQPQHF
14	NA	TRBV27	TRBD1	TRBJ1-1	TGTGCCAGCAGTACAGGGGCGTTGAACACTGAAGCTTTCTTT	CASSTGALNTEAFF
15	NA	TRBV5-1	TRBD1	TRBJ1-1	TGCGCCAGCAGCCCCGACAGGGGGCCGGGAACTGAAGCTTTCTTT	CASSPDRGPGTEAFF
16	NA	TRBV7-9	NA	TRBJ2-5	TGTGCCAGCAGCTCACCGGGCCCAAGCCCGGGAGAGACCCAGTACTTC	CASSSPGPSPGETQYF
16	NA	TRBV4-1	TRBD1	TRBJ1-6	TGCGCCAGCAGCCAACTCCCCGGACAGGGTAATTCACCCCTCCACTTT	CASSQLPGQGNSPLHF
16	NA	TRBV5-1	TRBD1	TRBJ2-3	TGCGCCAGCAGCTTGCGACCGGGACAGGGGTGGAATACGCAGTATTTT	CASSLRPGQGWNTQYF
16	NA	TRBV27	TRBD1	TRBJ1-1	TGTGCCAGCCGCCCATTTTCAGGACAGGGAGGAGCTGAAGCTTTCTTT	CASRPFSGQGGAEAFF
18	NA	TRBV15	NA	TRBJ2-3	TGTGCCACCAGCAGAGACCGACTAGTCGGCGGTGGCACAGATACGCAGTATTTT	CATSRDRLVGGGTDTQYF
16	NA	TRBV4-3	NA	TRBJ1-2	TGCGCCAGCAGCCAAGGGACGACCAGGGTCTACTATGGCTACACCTTC	CASSQGTTRVYYGYTF
15	few	TRBV6-4	NA	TRBJ2-3	TGTGCCAGCAGTGAACTCCGGGGGAGCACAGATACGCAGTATTTT	CASSELRGSTDTQYF
13	NA	TRBV2	NA	TRBJ2-7	TGTGCCAGCAGTGAATTAAGGGCCTACGAGCAGTACTTC	CASSELRAYEQYF